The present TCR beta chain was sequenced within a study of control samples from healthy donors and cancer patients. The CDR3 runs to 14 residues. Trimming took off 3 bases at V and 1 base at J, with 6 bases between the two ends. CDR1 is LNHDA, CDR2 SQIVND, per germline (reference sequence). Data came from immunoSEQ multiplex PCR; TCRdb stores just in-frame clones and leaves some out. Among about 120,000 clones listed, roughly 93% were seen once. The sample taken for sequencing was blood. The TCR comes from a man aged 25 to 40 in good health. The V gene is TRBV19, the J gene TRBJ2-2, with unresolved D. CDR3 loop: CASSIGRNTGELFF. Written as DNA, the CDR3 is TGTGCCAGTAGTATTGGACGGAACACCGGGGAGCTGTTTTTT.